Following are 10 T cell receptor beta chains from one sample sequenced in a study of shared clonotypes between healthy human individuals. Generated by immunoSEQ multiplex PCR, the TCRdb table keeps only in-frame clones and is missing some. This repertoire shows over a million clones, more than 75% found once; its top ten account for 0.5% to 0.65%. Sequenced material: memory CD4+ T cells from PBMCs. Documented subset: CD45RA-negative fraction. The receptors stem from a man younger than 35 in good health. Some clones in this sample may be carry-over from other donors' samples.

The V call is TRBV2, the J call TRBJ2-5; 10 positions match TRBD2. The CDR3 covers 14 residues. Trimming at V came to 8 bases and at J to 4 bases, leaving 7 bases not matched to a gene. CDR1 and CDR2 from the germline V gene are SNHLY and FYNNEI. The CDR3 spells CASLAGEGPETQYF. DNA for the CDR3: TGTGCCAGCCTAGCGGGAGAAGGGCCAGAGACCCAGTACTTC.

This rearrangement joins TRBV28 to TRBJ1-4; D gene uncertain. Trimming took off 10 bases at V and 3 bases at J, with 9 bases between the two ends. This CDR3 has 12 residues. Germline CDR1 is MDHEN and CDR2 is SYDVKM. The CDR3 sequence is CATDGANEKLFF. The CDR3 coding sequence is TGTGCCACAGACGGGGCTAATGAAAAACTGTTTTTT.

This clone was seen more than once but under ten times. The chain joins TRBV13 to TRBJ2-5, with a possible D match to TRBD2 (5 bases). The CDR3 spans 15 residues. V was pared by 0 bases and J by 4 bases, with 12 bases between. Germline V gene lookup returns CDR1 PRHDT and CDR2 FYEKMQ (reference sequence). The CDR3 here is CASSLGKVGVETQYF. The DNA of the CDR3 is TGTGCCAGCAGCTTAGGGAAGGTGGGAGTAGAGACCCAGTACTTC. Filled out from reference TRBV13 and TRBJ2-5, the complete variable domain reads AAGVIQSPRHLIKEKRETATLKCYPIPRHDTVYWYQQGPGQDPQFLISFYEKMQSDKGSIPDRFSAQQFSDYHSELNMSSLELGDSALYFCASSLGKVGVETQYFGPGTRLLVL.

The rearrangement joins TRBV10-3 to TRBJ2-5; possible D gene TRBD1, 8 bases. V lost 6 bases, J lost 5 bases, and 13 bases lay in between. The CDR3 is 13 residues long. Germline V gene lookup returns CDR1 ENHRY and CDR2 SYGVKD. The CDR3 DNA follows: TGTGCCATCAGGACAGGGGAGGGGGAGACCCAGTACTTC. Residues: CAIRTGEGETQYF.

V is TRBV6-4 and J is TRBJ2-7, with 7 bases fitting TRBD1. The CDR3 loop spans 13 amino acids. V gave up 8 bases and J gave up 5 bases; unmatched junction bases: 9. Looked up from germline, CDR1 is MRHNA and CDR2 is SNTAGT. The CDR3 loop is CASRQGRSHEQYF. CDR3 nucleotides: TGTGCCAGCCGACAGGGAAGGTCCCACGAGCAGTACTTC.

The chain employs TRBV11-2 and TRBJ2-1; weak D call: TRBD2 (5 bases). The CDR3 covers 13 residues. The V end lost 5 bases, the J end lost 9 bases, and 14 bases lay between the germline ends. Per germline, CDR1 SGHAT and CDR2 FQNNGV. In nucleotides, the CDR3 is TGTGCCAGCAGCCCCTCGGTGGGGAGTGAGCAGTTCTTC. Its translation is CASSPSVGSEQFF. Complete variable domain (other parts from reference TRBV11-2 and TRBJ2-1): EAGVAQSPRYKIIEKRQSVAFWCNPISGHATLYWYQQILGQGPKLLIQFQNNGVVDDSQLPKDRFSAERLKGVDSTLKIQPAKLEDSAVYLCASSPSVGSEQFFGPGTRLTVL.

Details on this clone: This may be a read error, as it is one base from a much larger clone. J is TRBJ1-5 and V is TRBV28; D unclear. V was cut by 6 bases and J by 4 bases, with 13 bases left in between. There are 14 residues in the CDR3. Per germline, CDR1 MDHEN and CDR2 SYDVKM. The CDR3 DNA reads as TGTGCCAGCAGCCCAGGACGAAGGAATCAGCCCCAGCATTTT. Translation: CASSPGRRNQPQHF.

J is TRBJ1-2 and V is TRBV2, with 7 bases fitting TRBD1. V lost 7 bases to trimming and J lost 7 bases; unmatched junction nucleotides: 6. The CDR3 contains 12 residues. Germline CDR1 is SNHLY and CDR2 is FYNNEI. This CDR3 reads CASNSGGFGYTF. In DNA, the CDR3 is TGTGCCAGCAACTCAGGGGGGTTTGGCTACACCTTC. Full variable domain (rest looked up from reference TRBV2 and TRBJ1-2): EPEVTQTPSHQVTQMGQEVILRCVPISNHLYFYWYRQILGQKVEFLVSFYNNEISEKSEIFDDQFSVERPDGSNFTLKIRSTKLEDSAMYFCASNSGGFGYTFGSGTRLTVV.

A few counts support this clone. The rearrangement uses TRBV11-2 and TRBJ2-5; 8 nucleotides align to TRBD2. Trimming cost V 2 bases and J 3 bases; bases outside gene matches: 5. The CDR3 extends over 15 amino acids. Germline V gene sequence: CDR1 SGHAT, CDR2 FQNNGV. The CDR3 region has the DNA TGTGCCAGCAGCTTATCGACGGGAGGGAAAGAGACCCAGTACTTC. Translation gives CASSLSTGGKETQYF.

The chain employs TRBV9 and TRBJ1-2, with D uncertain. The CDR3 has 13 residues. Trimming took 4 bases from V and 8 from J, leaving 15 bases between them. Germline CDR1 and CDR2: SGDLS and YYNGEE. This CDR3 reads CASSPRLDGGYTF. CDR3 in DNA: TGTGCCAGCAGCCCGCGATTGGATGGGGGCTACACCTTC.